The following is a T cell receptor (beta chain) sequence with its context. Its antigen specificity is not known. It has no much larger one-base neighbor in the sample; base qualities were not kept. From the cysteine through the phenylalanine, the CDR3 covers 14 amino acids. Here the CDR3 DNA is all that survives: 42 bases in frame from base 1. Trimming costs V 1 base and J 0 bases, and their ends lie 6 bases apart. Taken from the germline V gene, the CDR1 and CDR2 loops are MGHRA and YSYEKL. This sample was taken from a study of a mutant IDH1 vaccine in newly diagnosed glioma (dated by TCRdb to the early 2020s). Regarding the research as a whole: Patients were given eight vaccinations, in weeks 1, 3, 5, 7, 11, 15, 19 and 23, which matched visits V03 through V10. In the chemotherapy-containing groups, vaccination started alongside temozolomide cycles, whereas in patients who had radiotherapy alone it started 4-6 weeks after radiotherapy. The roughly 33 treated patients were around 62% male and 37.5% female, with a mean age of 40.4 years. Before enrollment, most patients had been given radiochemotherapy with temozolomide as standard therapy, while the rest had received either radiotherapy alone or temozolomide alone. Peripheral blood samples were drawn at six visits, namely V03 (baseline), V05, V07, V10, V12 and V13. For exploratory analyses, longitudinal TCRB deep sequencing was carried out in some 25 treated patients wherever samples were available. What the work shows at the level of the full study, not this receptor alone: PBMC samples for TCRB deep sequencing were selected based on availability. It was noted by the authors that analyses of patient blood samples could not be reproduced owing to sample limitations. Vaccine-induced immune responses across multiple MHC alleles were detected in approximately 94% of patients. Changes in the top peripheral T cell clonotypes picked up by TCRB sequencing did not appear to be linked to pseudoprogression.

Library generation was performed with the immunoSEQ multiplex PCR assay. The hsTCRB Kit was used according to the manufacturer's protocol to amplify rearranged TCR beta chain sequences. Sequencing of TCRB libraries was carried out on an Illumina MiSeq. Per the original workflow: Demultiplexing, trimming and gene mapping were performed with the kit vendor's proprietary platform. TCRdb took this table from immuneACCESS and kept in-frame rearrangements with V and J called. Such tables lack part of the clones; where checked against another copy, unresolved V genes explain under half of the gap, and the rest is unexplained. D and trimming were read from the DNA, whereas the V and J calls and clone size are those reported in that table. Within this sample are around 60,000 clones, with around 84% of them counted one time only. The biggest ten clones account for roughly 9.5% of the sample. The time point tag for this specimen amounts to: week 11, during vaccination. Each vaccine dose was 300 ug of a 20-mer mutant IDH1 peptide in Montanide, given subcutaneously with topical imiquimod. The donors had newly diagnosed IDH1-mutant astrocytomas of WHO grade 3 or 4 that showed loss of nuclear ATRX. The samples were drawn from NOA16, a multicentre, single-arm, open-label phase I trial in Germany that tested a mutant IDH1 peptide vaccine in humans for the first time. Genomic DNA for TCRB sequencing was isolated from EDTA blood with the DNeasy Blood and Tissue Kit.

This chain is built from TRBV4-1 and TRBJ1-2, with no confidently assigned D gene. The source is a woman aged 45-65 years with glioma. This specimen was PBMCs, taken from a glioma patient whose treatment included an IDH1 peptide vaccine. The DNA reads TGCGCCAGCAGCCAAGGGGTCGCTAACTATGGCTACACCTTC. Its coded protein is CASSQGVANYGYTF.